These T cell receptor beta chains were read from a single sample in a study of cytomegalovirus exposure and HLA in healthy donors. Sequenced by immunoSEQ multiplex PCR; TCRdb stores in-frame clones only, minus some. This sample has roughly 90,000 clones, with roughly four fifths found just once. Sequenced: PBMCs. The receptors shown here come from a man aged 30 to 45 in good health and CMV-seropositive. Each CDR3 is given with its conserved first and last residue. The order of the fields is J gene, V gene, clone size, D gene, CDR3 protein, CDR3 DNA. D genes are given only for firm matches. The listing skips clone size in some rows; elsewhere it reads once, few, many or a size class.

TRBJ2-5 | TRBV10-2 | NA | TRBD2 | CASTFSGPQETQYF | TGCGCCAGCACCTTTAGCGGGCCGCAAGAGACCCAGTACTTC
TRBJ2-5 | TRBV6-1 | NA | NA | CASSEGPYGETQYF | TGTGCCAGCAGTGAAGGGCCCTACGGGGAGACCCAGTACTTC
TRBJ2-7 | TRBV5-1 | NA | TRBD2 | CASSLGPKLAGGFNEQYF | TGCGCCAGCAGCTTGGGCCCCAAACTAGCGGGAGGTTTTAACGAGCAGTACTTC
TRBJ2-7 | TRBV28 | few | TRBD1 | CASSGTGGHYEQYF | TGTGCCAGCAGTGGGACAGGGGGCCACTACGAGCAGTACTTC
TRBJ2-7 | TRBV5-4 | NA | NA | CASSLAWGVHYEQYF | TGTGCCAGCAGCTTGGCCTGGGGGGTCCACTACGAGCAGTACTTC
TRBJ2-5 | TRBV9 | NA | NA | CASSVGLEETQYF | TGTGCCAGCAGCGTAGGGCTCGAAGAGACCCAGTACTTC
TRBJ2-7 | TRBV28 | NA | TRBD1 | CASRKGQGAYEQYF | TGTGCCAGCAGGAAGGGACAGGGGGCCTACGAGCAGTACTTC
TRBJ1-1 | TRBV6-6 | NA | TRBD1 | CASPRDSENTEAFF | TGTGCCAGCCCCCGGGACAGTGAGAACACTGAAGCTTTCTTT
TRBJ2-7 | TRBV19 | few | TRBD2 | CASSRASGSHEQYF | TGTGCCAGTAGTAGGGCTAGCGGGAGCCACGAGCAGTACTTC
TRBJ2-7 | TRBV10-2 | NA | TRBD1 | CASSQGTGAYEQYF | TGCGCCAGCAGTCAAGGGACAGGGGCCTACGAGCAGTACTTC
TRBJ1-5 | TRBV19 | NA | TRBD1 | CASSGQHNQPQHF | TGTGCCAGCTCGGGACAGCACAATCAGCCCCAGCATTTT
TRBJ2-1 | TRBV5-1 | NA | TRBD2 | CASSFPGLAGAVTYNEQFF | TGCGCCAGCAGCTTTCCCGGACTAGCGGGAGCAGTTACTTACAATGAGCAGTTCTTC
TRBJ2-1 | TRBV18 | once | TRBD2 | CASSPNSGGSYNEQFF | TGTGCCAGCTCACCCAATAGCGGGGGGTCCTACAATGAGCAGTTCTTC
TRBJ1-4 | TRBV30 | NA | NA | CAWSRVRGSEKLFF | TGTGCCTGGAGTAGGGTTCGGGGATCTGAAAAACTGTTTTTT
TRBJ2-5 | TRBV5-4 | NA | NA | CASSLGQYQETQYF | TGTGCCAGCAGCTTGGGACAGTACCAAGAGACCCAGTACTTC
TRBJ1-5 | TRBV19 | NA | NA | CASSPEGEVWHQPQHF | TGTGCCAGTAGCCCTGAGGGGGAAGTATGGCATCAGCCCCAGCATTTT
TRBJ2-1 | TRBV6-6 | once | TRBD2 | CATGKGLAQNEQFF | TGTGCCACCGGGAAGGGACTAGCCCAAAATGAGCAGTTCTTC
TRBJ1-2 | TRBV30 | NA | TRBD1 | CAWSPGQGATGYTF | TGTGCCTGGAGCCCGGGACAGGGGGCGACGGGCTACACCTTC
TRBJ2-5 | TRBV28 | NA | NA | CASSARTEYQETQYF | TGTGCCAGCAGTGCACGAACAGAGTACCAAGAGACCCAGTACTTC
TRBJ1-3 | TRBV5-1 | NA | NA | CASSLDGIGNTIYF | TGCGCCAGCAGCTTAGACGGGATTGGAAACACCATATATTTT
TRBJ1-3 | TRBV4-1 | NA | TRBD1 | CASSQEQGWNTIYF | TGCGCCAGCAGCCAAGAACAGGGGTGGAACACCATATATTTT
TRBJ2-3 | TRBV6-6 | once | TRBD1 | CASSYSMGTGENTQYF | TGTGCCAGCAGTTACTCGATGGGGACAGGAGAAAATACGCAGTATTTT
TRBJ1-5 | TRBV5-1 | NA | TRBD1 | CASSPTGTGGQPQHF | TGCGCCAGCAGCCCTACCGGGACAGGGGGCCAGCCCCAGCATTTT
TRBJ2-7 | TRBV4-1 | NA | NA | CASSRGFGQFSYEQYF | TGCGCCAGCAGCCGGGGTTTTGGACAGTTCTCCTACGAGCAGTACTTC
TRBJ2-7 | TRBV21-1 | once | NA | CASSKGPGTTYEQYF | TGTGCCAGCAGCAAAGGGCCCGGGACAACCTACGAGCAGTACTTC
TRBJ2-2 | TRBV6-5 | NA | NA | CASSYSRDGAGELFF | TGTGCCAGCAGTTACTCGCGGGACGGCGCCGGGGAGCTGTTTTTT
TRBJ2-1 | TRBV14 | NA | TRBD2 | CASSQGLLGRAGDNEQFF | TGTGCCAGCAGCCAAGGGCTTTTGGGGAGGGCGGGCGACAATGAGCAGTTCTTC
TRBJ1-4 | TRBV19 | NA | NA | CASSIGQPNEKLFF | TGTGCCAGTAGTATAGGACAGCCTAATGAAAAACTGTTTTTT
TRBJ2-7 | TRBV14 | NA | NA | CASSQEVTRGRFYEQYF | TGTGCCAGCAGCCAAGAGGTTACCAGGGGAAGGTTCTACGAGCAGTACTTC
TRBJ1-1 | TRBV19 | NA | TRBD1 | CASSNRGLNTEAFF | TGTGCCAGTAGTAACAGGGGCCTGAACACTGAAGCTTTCTTT
TRBJ2-1 | TRBV11-3 | NA | TRBD2 | CASSSGLAGGEQFF | TGTGCCAGCAGCTCGGGACTAGCGGGAGGTGAGCAGTTCTTC
TRBJ2-2 | TRBV11-2 | NA | NA | CASSFSDTGELFF | TGTGCCAGCAGCTTCAGTGACACCGGGGAGCTGTTTTTT
TRBJ1-2 | TRBV7-8 | NA | NA | CASSPLGWGENYGYTF | TGTGCCAGCAGCCCTCTAGGTTGGGGGGAAAACTATGGCTACACCTTC
TRBJ2-3 | TRBV21-1 | NA | NA | CASSKKREPGTDTQYF | TGTGCCAGCAGCAAAAAGCGGGAGCCCGGCACAGATACGCAGTATTTT
TRBJ1-2 | TRBV7-2 | NA | NA | CASSLDAAGVRGYTF | TGTGCCAGCAGCTTAGATGCGGCAGGGGTACGCGGCTACACCTTC
TRBJ2-5 | TRBV18 | NA | NA | CASSPDVGVETQYF | TGTGCCAGCTCACCAGATGTAGGGGTTGAGACCCAGTACTTC
TRBJ2-3 | TRBV18 | NA | TRBD2 | CASSPLAGGTDTQYF | TGTGCCAGCTCACCACTAGCGGGAGGCACAGATACGCAGTATTTT
TRBJ2-7 | TRBV5-5 | NA | NA | CASSLGGPVEQYF | TGTGCCAGCAGCTTGGGTGGGCCAGTGGAGCAGTACTTC
TRBJ2-5 | TRBV5-1 | once | NA | CASSLTSIGETQYF | TGCGCCAGCAGCTTGACTAGTATTGGAGAGACCCAGTACTTC
TRBJ2-5 | TRBV7-8 | NA | NA | CASSLDRAVFGETQYF | TGTGCCAGCAGCTTAGACAGGGCAGTTTTTGGTGAGACCCAGTACTTC
TRBJ2-3 | TRBV9 | NA | NA | CASSVEAGWRATSTDTQYF | TGTGCCAGCAGCGTAGAGGCCGGATGGCGAGCGACTAGCACAGATACGCAGTATTTT
TRBJ1-4 | TRBV5-4 | NA | NA | CASSLSRTTNEKLFF | TGTGCCAGCAGCTTGAGCCGAACTACTAATGAAAAACTGTTTTTT
TRBJ1-4 | TRBV19 | NA | TRBD1 | CASSGTGGGSGKLFF | TGTGCCAGTAGTGGTACCGGAGGGGGCTCCGGAAAACTGTTTTTT
TRBJ2-2 | TRBV7-9 | NA | NA | CASSFGGTGELFF | TGTGCCAGCAGCTTTGGCGGCACCGGGGAGCTGTTTTTT
TRBJ2-2 | TRBV15 | NA | TRBD2 | CATSGRAGTGELFF | TGTGCCACGAGCGGGAGGGCCGGCACCGGGGAGCTGTTTTTT
TRBJ2-1 | TRBV2 | NA | NA | CAESWAAYNEQFF | TGTGCCGAGAGCTGGGCTGCCTACAATGAGCAGTTCTTC
TRBJ2-3 | TRBV13 | NA | TRBD2 | CASSSLLAGVVGTQYF | TGTGCCAGCAGTTCCCTACTAGCGGGAGTGGTCGGTACGCAGTATTTT
TRBJ2-1 | TRBV7-6 | few | TRBD2 | CASSLWAGDPYNEQFF | TGTGCCAGCAGCTTATGGGCGGGAGACCCCTACAATGAGCAGTTCTTC
TRBJ1-5 | TRBV7-9 | NA | NA | CSSSLHNQPQHF | TGTTCCAGCAGCTTACACAATCAGCCCCAGCATTTT
TRBJ2-7 | TRBV19 | NA | TRBD1 | CASSTRTGVNEQYF | TGTGCCAGTAGTACCAGGACAGGGGTAAACGAGCAGTACTTC
TRBJ2-7 | TRBV14 | NA | TRBD2 | CASSRGLAGGPYYEQYF | TGTGCCAGCAGCCGGGGACTAGCGGGAGGGCCTTACTACGAGCAGTACTTC